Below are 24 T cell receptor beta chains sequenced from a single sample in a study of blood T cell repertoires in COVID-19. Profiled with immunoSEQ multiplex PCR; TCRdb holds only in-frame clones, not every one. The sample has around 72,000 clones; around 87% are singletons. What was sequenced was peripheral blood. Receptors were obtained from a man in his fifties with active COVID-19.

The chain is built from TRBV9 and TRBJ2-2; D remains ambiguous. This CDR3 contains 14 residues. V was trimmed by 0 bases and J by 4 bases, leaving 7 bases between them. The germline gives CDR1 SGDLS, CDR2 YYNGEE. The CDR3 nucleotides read TGTGCCAGCAGCGTAGCTGTATTCACCGGGGAGCTGTTTTTT. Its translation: CASSVAVFTGELFF.

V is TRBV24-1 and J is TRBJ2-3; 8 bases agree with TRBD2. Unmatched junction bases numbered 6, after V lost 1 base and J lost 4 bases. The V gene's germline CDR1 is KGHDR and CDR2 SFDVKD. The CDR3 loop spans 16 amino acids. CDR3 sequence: CATSDFPTSGSDTQYF. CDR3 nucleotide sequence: TGTGCCACCAGTGATTTTCCTACTAGCGGTTCAGATACGCAGTATTTT.

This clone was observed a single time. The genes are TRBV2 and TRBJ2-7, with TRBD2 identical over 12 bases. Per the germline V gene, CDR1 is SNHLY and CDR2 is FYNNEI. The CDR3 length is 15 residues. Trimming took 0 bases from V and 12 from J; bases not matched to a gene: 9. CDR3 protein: CASSEARLAGGPRYF. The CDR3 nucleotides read TGTGCCAGCAGTGAAGCCCGGCTAGCGGGAGGGCCGCGGTACTTC.

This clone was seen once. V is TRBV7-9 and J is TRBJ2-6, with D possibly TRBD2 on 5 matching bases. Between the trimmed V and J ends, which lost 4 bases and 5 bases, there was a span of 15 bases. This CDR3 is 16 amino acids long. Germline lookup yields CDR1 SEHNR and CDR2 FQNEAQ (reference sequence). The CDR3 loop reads CASSSRGGVRANVLTF. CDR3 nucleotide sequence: TGTGCCAGCAGCTCCCGGGGTGGGGTAAGGGCCAACGTCCTGACTTTC.

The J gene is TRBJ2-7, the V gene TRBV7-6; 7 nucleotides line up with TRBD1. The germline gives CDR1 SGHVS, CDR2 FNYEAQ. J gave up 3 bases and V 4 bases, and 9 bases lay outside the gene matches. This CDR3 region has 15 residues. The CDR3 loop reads CASSSSGTVVYEQYF. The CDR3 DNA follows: TGTGCCAGCAGCTCTTCCGGGACAGTTGTCTACGAGCAGTACTTC.

The CDR3, as DNA: TGTGCCAGCACCCGAGAGGCAGATACGCAGTATTTT. Translated: CASTREADTQYF. This chain connects TRBV2 to TRBJ2-3; no clear D gene. V was cut by 7 bases and J by 4 bases, with 9 bases left in between. Germline loops: CDR1 SNHLY, CDR2 FYNNEI. CDR3 length: 12 amino acids.

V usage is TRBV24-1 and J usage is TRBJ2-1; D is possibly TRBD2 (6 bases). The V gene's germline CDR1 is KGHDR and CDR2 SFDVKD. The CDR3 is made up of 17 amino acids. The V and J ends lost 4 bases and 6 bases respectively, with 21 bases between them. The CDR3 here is CATSDSGLPIEGNEQFF. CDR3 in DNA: TGTGCCACCAGTGACTCGGGACTCCCGATAGAGGGCAATGAGCAGTTCTTC.

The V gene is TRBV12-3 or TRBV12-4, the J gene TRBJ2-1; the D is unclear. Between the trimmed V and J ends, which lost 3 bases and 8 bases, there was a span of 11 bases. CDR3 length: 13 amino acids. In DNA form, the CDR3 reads TGTGCCAGCAGTTTCCGAGGTTTCTATGAGCAGTTCTTC. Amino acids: CASSFRGFYEQFF.

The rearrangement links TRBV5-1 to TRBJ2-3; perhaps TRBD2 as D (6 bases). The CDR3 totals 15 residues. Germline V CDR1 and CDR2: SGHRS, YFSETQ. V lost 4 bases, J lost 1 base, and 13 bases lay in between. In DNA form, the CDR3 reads TGCGCCAGCAGCCCTAGAGAGCGGGGCACAGATACGCAGTATTTT. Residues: CASSPRERGTDTQYF.

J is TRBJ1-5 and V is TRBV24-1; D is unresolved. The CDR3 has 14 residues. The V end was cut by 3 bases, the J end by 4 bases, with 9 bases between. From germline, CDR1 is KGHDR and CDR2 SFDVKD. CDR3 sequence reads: CATSDPGWNQPQHF. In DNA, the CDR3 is TGTGCCACCAGTGATCCGGGATGGAATCAGCCCCAGCATTTT.

For the CDR3, the DNA is TGTGCGACAGGGCAGCGCTATAACACTGAAGCTTTCTTT. This sequence encodes CATGQRYNTEAFF. This sequence joins TRBV7-3 and TRBJ1-1, with 7 bases that match TRBD1. This CDR3 region has 13 residues. CDR1 SGHTA and CDR2 FQGTGA come from the germline V gene.

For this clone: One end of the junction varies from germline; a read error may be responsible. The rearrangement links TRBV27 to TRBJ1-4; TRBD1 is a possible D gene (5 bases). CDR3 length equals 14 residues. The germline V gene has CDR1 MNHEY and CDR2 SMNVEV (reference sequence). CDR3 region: CASSLTGTSEKLFF. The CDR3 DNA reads TGTGCCAGCAGTCTTACCGGGACTAGTGAAAAACTGTTTTTT.

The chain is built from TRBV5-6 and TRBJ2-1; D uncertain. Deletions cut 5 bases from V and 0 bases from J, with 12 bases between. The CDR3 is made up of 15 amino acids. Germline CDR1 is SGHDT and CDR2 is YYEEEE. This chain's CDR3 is CASSHAPSSYNEQFF. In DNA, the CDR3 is TGTGCCAGCAGTCACGCACCGAGCTCCTACAATGAGCAGTTCTTC.

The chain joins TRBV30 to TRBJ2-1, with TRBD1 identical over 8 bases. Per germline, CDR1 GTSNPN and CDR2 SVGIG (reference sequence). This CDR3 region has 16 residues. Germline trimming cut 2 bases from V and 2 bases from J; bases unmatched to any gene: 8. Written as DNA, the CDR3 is TGTGCCTGGAGTTTACCTGGGACAGGCGCCTACAATGAGCAGTTCTTC. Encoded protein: CAWSLPGTGAYNEQFF.

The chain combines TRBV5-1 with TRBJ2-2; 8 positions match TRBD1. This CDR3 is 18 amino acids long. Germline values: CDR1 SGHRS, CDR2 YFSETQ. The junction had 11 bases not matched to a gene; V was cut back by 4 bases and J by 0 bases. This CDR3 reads CASSPDRGERANTGELFF. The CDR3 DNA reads TGCGCCAGCAGCCCAGACAGGGGAGAGCGCGCGAACACCGGGGAGCTGTTTTTT.

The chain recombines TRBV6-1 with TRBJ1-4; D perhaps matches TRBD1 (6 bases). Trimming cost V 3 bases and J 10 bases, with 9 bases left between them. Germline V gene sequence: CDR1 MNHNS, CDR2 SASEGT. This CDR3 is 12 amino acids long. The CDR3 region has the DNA TGTGCCAGCAGTGATGTGACAGGAAAACTGTTTTTT. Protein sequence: CASSDVTGKLFF.

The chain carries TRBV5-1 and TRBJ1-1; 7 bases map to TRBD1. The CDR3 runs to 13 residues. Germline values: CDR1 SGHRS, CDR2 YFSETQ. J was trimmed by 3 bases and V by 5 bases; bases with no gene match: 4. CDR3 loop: CASRTGSDTEAFF. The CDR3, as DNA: TGCGCCAGCAGGACAGGGTCTGACACTGAAGCTTTCTTT.

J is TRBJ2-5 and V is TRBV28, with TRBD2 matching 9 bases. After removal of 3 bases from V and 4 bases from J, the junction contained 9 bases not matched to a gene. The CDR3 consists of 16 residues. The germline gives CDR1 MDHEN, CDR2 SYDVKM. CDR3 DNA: TGTGCCAGCAGTTTGAATCGAGCGGGGGGTCGAGAGACCCAGTACTTC. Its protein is CASSLNRAGGRETQYF. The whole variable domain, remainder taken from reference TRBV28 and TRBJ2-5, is DVKVTQSSRYLVKRTGEKVFLECVQDMDHENMFWYRQDPGLGLRLIYFSYDVKMKEKGDIPEGYSVSREKKERFSLILESASTNQTSMYLCASSLNRAGGRETQYFGPGTRLLVL.

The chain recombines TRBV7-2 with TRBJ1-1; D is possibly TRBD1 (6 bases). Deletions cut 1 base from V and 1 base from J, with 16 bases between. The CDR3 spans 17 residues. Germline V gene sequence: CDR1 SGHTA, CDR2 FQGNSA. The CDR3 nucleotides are TGTGCCAGCAGCTTAGAGAGGGGGAGGGGTTGGAACACTGAAGCTTTCTTT. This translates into CASSLERGRGWNTEAFF.

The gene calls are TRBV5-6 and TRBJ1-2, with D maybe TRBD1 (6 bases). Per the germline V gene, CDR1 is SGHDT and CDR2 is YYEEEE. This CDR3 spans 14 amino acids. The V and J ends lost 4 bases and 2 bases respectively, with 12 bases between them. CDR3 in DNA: TGTGCCAGCAGCAAAGGACAGCTAAACTATGGCTACACCTTC. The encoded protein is CASSKGQLNYGYTF.

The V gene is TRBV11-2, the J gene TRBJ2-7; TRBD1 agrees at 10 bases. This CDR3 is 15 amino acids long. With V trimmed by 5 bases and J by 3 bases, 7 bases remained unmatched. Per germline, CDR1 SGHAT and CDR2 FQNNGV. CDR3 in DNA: TGTGCCAGCAGCGACTACGGACAGGGGGTCTACGAGCAGTACTTC. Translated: CASSDYGQGVYEQYF.

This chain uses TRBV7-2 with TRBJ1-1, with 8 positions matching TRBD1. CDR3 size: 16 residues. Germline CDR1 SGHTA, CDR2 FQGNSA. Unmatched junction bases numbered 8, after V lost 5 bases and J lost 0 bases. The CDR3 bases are TGTGCCAGCAGCCCAGGACAGGGAGGGTTGAACACTGAAGCTTTCTTT. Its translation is CASSPGQGGLNTEAFF. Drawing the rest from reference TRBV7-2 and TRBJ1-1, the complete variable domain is GAGVSQSPSNKVTEKGKDVELRCDPISGHTALYWYRQSLGQGLEFLIYFQGNSAPDKSGLPSDRFSAERTGGSVSTLTIQRTQQEDSAVYLCASSPGQGGLNTEAFFGQGTRLTVV.

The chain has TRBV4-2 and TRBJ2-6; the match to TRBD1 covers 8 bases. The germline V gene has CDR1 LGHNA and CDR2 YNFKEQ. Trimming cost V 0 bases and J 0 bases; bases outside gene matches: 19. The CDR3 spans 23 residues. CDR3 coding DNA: TGTGCCAGCAGCCAAGATAGGGGCCCCGACAGGGGCGCCCCAAGCTCTGGGGCCAACGTCCTGACTTTC. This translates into CASSQDRGPDRGAPSSGANVLTF.

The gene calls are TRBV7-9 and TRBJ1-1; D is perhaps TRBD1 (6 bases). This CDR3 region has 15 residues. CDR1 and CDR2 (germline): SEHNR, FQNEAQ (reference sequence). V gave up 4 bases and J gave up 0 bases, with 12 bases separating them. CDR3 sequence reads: CASSSWDTLNTEAFF. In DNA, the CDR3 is TGTGCCAGCAGCTCTTGGGACACCCTGAACACTGAAGCTTTCTTT.